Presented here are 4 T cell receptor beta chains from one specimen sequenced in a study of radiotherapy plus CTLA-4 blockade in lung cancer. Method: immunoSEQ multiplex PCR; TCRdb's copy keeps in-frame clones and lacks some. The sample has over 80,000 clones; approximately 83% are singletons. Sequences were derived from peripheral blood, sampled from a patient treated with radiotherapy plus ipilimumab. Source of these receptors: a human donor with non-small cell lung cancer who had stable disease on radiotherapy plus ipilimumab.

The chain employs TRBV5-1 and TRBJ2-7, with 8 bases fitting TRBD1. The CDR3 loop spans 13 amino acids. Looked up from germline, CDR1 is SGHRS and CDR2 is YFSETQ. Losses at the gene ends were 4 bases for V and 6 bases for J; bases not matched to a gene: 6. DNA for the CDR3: TGCGCCAGCAGCCTCGGACAGGGAGGCGAGCAGTACTTC. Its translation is CASSLGQGGEQYF. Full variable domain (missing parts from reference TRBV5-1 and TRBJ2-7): KAGVTQTPRYLIKTRGQQVTLSCSPISGHRSVSWYQQTPGQGLQFLFEYFSETQRNKGNFPGRFSGRQFSNSRSEMNVSTLELGDSALYLCASSLGQGGEQYFGPGTRLTVT.

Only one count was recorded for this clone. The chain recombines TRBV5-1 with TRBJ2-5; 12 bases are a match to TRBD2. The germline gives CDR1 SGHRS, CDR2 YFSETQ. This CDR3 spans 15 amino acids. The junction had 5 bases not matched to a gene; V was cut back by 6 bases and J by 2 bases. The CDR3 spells CASNGGLAGQETQYF. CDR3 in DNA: TGCGCCAGCAACGGAGGACTAGCGGGGCAAGAGACCCAGTACTTC.

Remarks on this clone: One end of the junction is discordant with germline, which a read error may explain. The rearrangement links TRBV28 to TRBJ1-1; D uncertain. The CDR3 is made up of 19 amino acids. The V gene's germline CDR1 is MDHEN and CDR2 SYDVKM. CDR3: CASSLSTLTQRTRNNEAFF. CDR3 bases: TGTGCCAGCAGTTTATCTACCCTCACCCAGAGAACTAGGAACAATGAAGCTTTCTTT.

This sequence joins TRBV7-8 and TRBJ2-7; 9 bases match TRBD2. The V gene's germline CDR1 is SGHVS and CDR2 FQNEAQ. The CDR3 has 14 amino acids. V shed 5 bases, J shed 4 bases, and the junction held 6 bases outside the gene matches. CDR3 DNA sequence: TGTGCCAGCAGCCCGCGGGAGGGCCCTTACGAGCAGTACTTC. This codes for CASSPREGPYEQYF.